The 2 T cell receptor beta chains given below trace back to one sample, sequenced in a study of human T cells and chemical hapten exposure. The starting material, unfractionated whole blood, was used for total RNA extraction. TCRdb processed the 5' RACE reads anew with MiXCR; each CDR3 protein has one entry. The repertoire holds more than 140,000 distinct CDR3 sequences, roughly 4.1% seen once, with around 1.4% in the top ten. The receptor source for this set is a female donor in good health.

This clonotype was seen at least ten times. The V and J genes are TRBV4-1 and TRBJ1-1; 8 nucleotides line up with TRBD1. This CDR3 spans 18 amino acids. Per the germline V gene, CDR1 is MGHRA and CDR2 is YSYEKL. V trimming: 1 base; J trimming: 0 bases; junction bases outside the gene matches: 10. CDR3 coding DNA: TGCGCCAGCAGCCAAGTTGTCAGGGGGCGTGCTATGAACACTGAAGCTTTCTTT. Residues: CASSQVVRGRAMNTEAFF.

This clonotype was picked up many times. Written as DNA, the CDR3 is TGTGCCAGCAGTTACTCCATGGTCGGGGAGCTGTTTTTT. This gives the protein CASSYSMVGELFF. The rearrangement joins TRBV6-8 to TRBJ2-2; D is unclear. The germline V and J ends were trimmed by 0 bases and 7 bases, with 6 bases remaining between them. Germline V CDR1 and CDR2: MNHGY, SAAAGT. The CDR3 covers 13 residues.